This T cell receptor beta chain was identified during a study of OX40 agonist ivuxolimab in advanced cancers. At the level of the study: At 65% to 85% male, the cohort had a mean age of around 56 years, ranging from roughly 20 to 85. Two patients with cutaneous melanoma and one with hepatocellular carcinoma, three in total, showed partial responses. Overall study findings and caveats: Researchers did not establish what antigens the expanded peripheral T cells target.

In germline, CDR1 is SGHTA, CDR2 FQGNSA. The CDR3 sequence is 13 residues long. J gave up 7 bases and V 6 bases, and 4 bases lay outside the gene matches. Concerning this clone: Its antigen is as yet unknown.

Clones were read by immunoSEQ multiplex PCR, and TCRdb kept only the in-frame ones, dropping some. The sample has tens of thousands of clones, more than 70% seen once; the top ten hold about 3.6%. This specimen was CD4+ or CD8+ T cells sorted from blood, taken in a trial of the OX40 agonist ivuxolimab. The receptor was derived from an adult with an advanced solid tumor such as melanoma, head and neck, liver or kidney cancer. This rearrangement joins TRBV7-2 to TRBJ2-1; 9 bases are shared with TRBD1. CDR3 DNA: TGTGCCAGCAGTTGGGGACAGGGAAATGAGCAGTTCTTC. This codes for CASSWGQGNEQFF.